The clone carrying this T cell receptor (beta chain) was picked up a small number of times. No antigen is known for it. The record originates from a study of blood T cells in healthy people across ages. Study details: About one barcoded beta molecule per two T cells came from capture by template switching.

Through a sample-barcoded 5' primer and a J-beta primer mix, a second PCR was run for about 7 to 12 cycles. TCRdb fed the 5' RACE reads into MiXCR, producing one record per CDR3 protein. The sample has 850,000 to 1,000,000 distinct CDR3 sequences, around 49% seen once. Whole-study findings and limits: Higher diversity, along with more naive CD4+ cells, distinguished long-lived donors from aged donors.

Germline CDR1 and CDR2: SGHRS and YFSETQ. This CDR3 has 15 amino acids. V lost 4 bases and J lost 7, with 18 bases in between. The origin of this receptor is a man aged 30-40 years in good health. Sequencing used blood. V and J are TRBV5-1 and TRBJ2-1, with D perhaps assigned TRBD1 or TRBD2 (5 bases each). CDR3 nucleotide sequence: TGCGCCAGCAGCCCCCCGCACCGGGGCCCAAATGAGCAGTTCTTC. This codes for CASSPPHRGPNEQFF.